These 13 T cell receptor beta chains were sequenced from one sample in a study of control samples from healthy donors and cancer patients (dated by TCRdb to 2018 to 2020). Library prep was done by the immunoSEQ multiplex PCR assay. What TCRdb holds here is the immuneACCESS table cut down to in-frame rearrangements. Part of the clones is not present; checked against another copy, under half of the missing clones reflect an unresolved V gene, and the others are unexplained. The table for this sample lists about 160,000 clones; approximately 96% of them were counted only once. The ten largest clones capture roughly 8.4% of the sample. The sequencing sample was made of blood. The receptors come from a woman aged 40 to 49 in good health.

The V and J genes are TRBV27 and TRBJ2-7; TRBD2 is a possible D gene (6 bases). CDR1 and CDR2 from the germline V gene are MNHEY and SMNVEV (reference sequence). The CDR3 has 13 residues. Trimming left V 6 bases short and J 3 bases short, with 12 bases between. The CDR3 loop reads CASRPGLVYEQYF. CDR3 bases: TGTGCCAGCAGACCGGGACTCGTCTACGAGCAGTACTTC.

V is TRBV6-6 and J is TRBJ1-2; D remains unclear. The CDR3 is made up of 12 amino acids. The germline V gene has CDR1 MNHNY and CDR2 SVGAGI (reference sequence). Between the trimmed V and J ends, which lost 8 bases and 2 bases, there was a span of 9 bases. The CDR3 nucleotides read TGTGCCAGCGGTACGGTAAACTATGGCTACACCTTC. Residues: CASGTVNYGYTF.

V is TRBV5-4 and J is TRBJ2-6; 10 bases match TRBD1. This CDR3 is built from 17 residues. V shed 4 bases, J shed 4 bases, and the junction held 8 bases outside the gene matches. Germline assignment: CDR1 SGHNT and CDR2 YYREEE (reference sequence). CDR3 loop: CASSTGQGNPGANVLTF. CDR3 nucleotide sequence: TGTGCCAGCAGCACGGGACAGGGGAACCCCGGGGCCAACGTCCTGACTTTC.

The genes are TRBV19 and TRBJ1-5, with 9 bases identical to TRBD1. The CDR3 loop spans 16 amino acids. Germline values: CDR1 LNHDA, CDR2 SQIVND (reference sequence). Losses at the gene ends were 7 bases for V and 1 base for J; bases not matched to a gene: 8. The CDR3 loop is CASTQGQGQSNQPQHF. DNA of the CDR3: TGTGCCAGTACTCAGGGACAGGGCCAGAGCAATCAGCCCCAGCATTTT.

The chain joins TRBV16 to TRBJ2-6; D uncertain. V was pared by 5 bases and J by 1 base, with 9 bases between. Looked up from germline, CDR1 is KGHSY and CDR2 is FQNENV. This CDR3 comprises 15 residues. CDR3 residues: CASSGTRSGANVLTF. DNA for the CDR3: TGTGCCAGCAGCGGAACTCGTTCTGGGGCCAACGTCCTGACTTTC.

The chain employs TRBV7-3 and TRBJ2-7; D gene unclear. The CDR3 runs to 13 residues. Germline V gene data show CDR1 as SGHTA and CDR2 as FQGTGA. Trimming cost V 1 base and J 3 bases, with 7 bases left between them. The CDR3 is CASSLNPRYEQYF. CDR3 nucleotides: TGTGCCAGCAGCTTAAACCCCCGCTACGAGCAGTACTTC.

This chain joins TRBV5-1 and TRBJ1-1; 9 bases fit TRBD1. Germline CDR1 reads SGHRS; CDR2 reads YFSETQ. Trimming removed 2 bases from V and 3 bases from J; junction bases left unmatched: 2. This CDR3 spans 14 amino acids. CDR3 in amino acids: CASSFRDRDTEAFF. DNA for the CDR3: TGCGCCAGCAGCTTCCGGGACAGGGACACTGAAGCTTTCTTT.

The chain couples TRBV29-1 to TRBJ2-5, with no clear D. The CDR3 has 13 amino acids. The ends were cut back, 3 bases at V and 5 bases at J, with 13 bases in the middle. Looked up from germline, CDR1 is SQVTM and CDR2 is ANQGSEA. The CDR3 reads CSVERWFRETQYF. CDR3 nucleotide sequence: TGCAGCGTTGAGAGGTGGTTTCGGGAGACCCAGTACTTC.

The CDR3 DNA follows: TGTGCCAGCAGCGAGGACTACGGAGGTACGCAGTATTTT. Encoded protein: CASSEDYGGTQYF. V is TRBV9 and J is TRBJ2-3, with D maybe TRBD2 (6 bases). V gave up 3 bases and J gave up 8 bases, with 13 bases separating them. The CDR3 loop spans 13 amino acids. Germline CDR1 SGDLS, CDR2 YYNGEE. The whole variable domain, filled in from reference TRBV9 and TRBJ2-3, reads DSGVTQTPKHLITATGQRVTLRCSPRSGDLSVYWYQQSLDQGLQFLIQYYNGEERAKGNILERFSAQQFPDLHSELNLSSLELGDSALYFCASSEDYGGTQYFGPGTRLTVL.

The CDR3 region is CASSVRLNTEAFF. The CDR3, as DNA: TGTGCCAGCAGCGTTCGACTCAACACTGAAGCTTTCTTT. The chain is built from TRBV9 and TRBJ1-1, with no clear D. Between the trimmed V and J ends, which lost 2 bases and 2 bases, there was a span of 7 bases. The CDR3 covers 13 residues. Germline V gene lookup returns CDR1 SGDLS and CDR2 YYNGEE.

The chain uses TRBV7-2 and TRBJ1-1; the D is unclear. The ends were cut back, 2 bases at V and 6 bases at J, with 16 bases in the middle. Germline values: CDR1 SGHTA, CDR2 FQGNSA. The CDR3 loop spans 15 amino acids. The CDR3 DNA follows: TGTGCCAGCAGCTTACTCCCAGTCGGTAGGGCTGAAGCTTTCTTT. Translation: CASSLLPVGRAEAFF.

The chain combines TRBV19 with TRBJ1-1, with D unresolved. V was cut by 0 bases and J by 4 bases, with 15 bases left in between. The CDR3 runs to 16 residues. The germline CDR1 and CDR2 sequences are LNHDA and SQIVND (reference sequence). DNA of the CDR3: TGTGCCAGTAGTATAGATCGCGCCCCTCTGAGCACTGAAGCTTTCTTT. Translating gives CASSIDRAPLSTEAFF.

The chain has TRBV5-1 and TRBJ2-3; D might be TRBD1 (6 bases). Germline values: CDR1 SGHRS, CDR2 YFSETQ. The CDR3 covers 16 residues. Trimming shortened V by 2 bases and J by 4 bases, and 17 bases separated the two germline ends. DNA of the CDR3: TGCGCCAGCAGCTTAGCCGGGTCCAGGGGCGCAGATACGCAGTATTTT. Protein sequence: CASSLAGSRGADTQYF.